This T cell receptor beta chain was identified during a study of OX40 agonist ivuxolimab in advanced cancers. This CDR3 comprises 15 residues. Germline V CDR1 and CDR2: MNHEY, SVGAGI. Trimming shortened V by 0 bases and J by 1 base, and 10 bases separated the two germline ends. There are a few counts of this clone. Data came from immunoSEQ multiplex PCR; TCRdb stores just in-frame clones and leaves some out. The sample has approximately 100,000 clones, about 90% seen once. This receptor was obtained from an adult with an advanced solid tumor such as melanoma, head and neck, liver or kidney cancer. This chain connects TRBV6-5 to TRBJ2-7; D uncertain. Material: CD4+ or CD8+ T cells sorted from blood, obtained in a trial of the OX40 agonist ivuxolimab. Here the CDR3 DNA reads TGTGCCAGCAGTTACTCGATCTACGGGTCCTACGAGCAGTACTTC. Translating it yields CASSYSIYGSYEQYF.